These 26 T cell receptor beta chains originate from one sample sequenced in a study of blood T cell repertoires in COVID-19. Here immunoSEQ multiplex PCR was the method, and the copy in TCRdb shows in-frame clones only, minus some. This table has around 190,000 clones, 80% appearing once. The specimen was peripheral blood. The receptors here all came from a man in his sixties with acute or convalescent COVID-19.

The V and J genes are TRBV10-3 and TRBJ1-1, with 8 bases lining up with TRBD1. This CDR3 spans 13 amino acids. CDR1 ENHRY and CDR2 SYGVKD come from the germline V gene. Trimming cost V 6 bases and J 5 bases; bases outside gene matches: 5. The CDR3 loop is CAISWGQETEAFF. CDR3 nucleotides: TGTGCCATCAGCTGGGGACAGGAGACTGAAGCTTTCTTT.

V gene TRBV21-1 combines with J gene TRBJ2-1; the D segment call TRBD2 is taken from the table without a DNA check. TRBV21-1 is termed a pseudogene. This CDR3 spans 16 amino acids. In nucleotides, the CDR3 is TGTGCCAGCAGCGGGTGGCCTAGCGAGGAATACAATGAGCAGTTCTTC. Its protein is CASSGWPSEEYNEQFF.

The chain employs TRBV6-6 and TRBJ1-6, with TRBD1 identical over 8 bases. Looked up from germline, CDR1 is MNHNY and CDR2 is SVGAGI (reference sequence). V was pared by 5 bases and J by 8 bases, with 17 bases of the junction left unmatched. CDR3 length equals 18 residues. CDR3 amino acids: CASSLPAFNRGGHSPLHF. The CDR3 DNA follows: TGTGCCAGCAGTCTACCCGCTTTCAACAGGGGGGGTCATTCACCCCTCCACTTT.

The genes are TRBV11-2 and TRBJ2-3; TRBD2 agrees at 12 bases. The CDR3 consists of 15 residues. After removal of 4 bases from V and 5 bases from J, the junction contained 4 bases not matched to a gene. Germline V gives CDR1 SGHAT, CDR2 FQNNGV. The DNA of the CDR3 is TGTGCCAGCAGCTACCTAGCGGGGGGGGGAGATACGCAGTATTTT. Translation gives CASSYLAGGGDTQYF.

Only a few counts were recorded for this clone. V is TRBV7-3 and J is TRBJ2-1, with D maybe TRBD2 (6 bases). The germline V gene encodes CDR1 SGHTA and CDR2 FQGTGA. V lost 3 bases and J 10 bases, leaving 16 bases between the germline ends. CDR3 length: 14 amino acids. The DNA for the CDR3 is TGTGCCAGCAGCTTGGAGACTAGGTCTGGGGAGCAGTTCTTC. The encoded protein is CASSLETRSGEQFF.

J is TRBJ2-1 and V is TRBV24-1; a weak D match, TRBD1 (6 bases). The CDR3 sequence is 15 residues long. V lost 3 bases, J lost 7 bases, and 15 bases lay in between. Per germline, CDR1 KGHDR and CDR2 SFDVKD. CDR3 DNA sequence: TGTGCCACCAGTGATCAGGGCCAGGGGATAAATGAGCAGTTCTTC. It codes for CATSDQGQGINEQFF.

J is TRBJ1-5 and V is TRBV6-1; D may be TRBD1 (6 bases). V lost 4 bases and J lost 5, with 21 bases in between. Germline V gives CDR1 MNHNS, CDR2 SASEGT. There are 17 residues in the CDR3. This chain's CDR3 is CASSVLQGGGTDQPQHF. The CDR3 DNA sequence: TGTGCCAGCAGTGTGTTACAGGGCGGGGGGACTGATCAGCCCCAGCATTTT.

The rearrangement links TRBV7-2 to TRBJ2-7, with 7 nucleotides matching TRBD2. The germline V gene has CDR1 SGHTA and CDR2 FQGNSA. The junction had 2 bases not matched to a gene; V was cut back by 5 bases and J by 1 base. CDR3 size: 13 residues. CDR3 sequence (DNA): TGTGCCAGCAGCCGACTAGCTTCCTACGAGCAGTACTTC. Residues: CASSRLASYEQYF.

This clone came up many times. The chain couples TRBV4-2 to TRBJ2-1; perhaps TRBD2 as D (7 bases). V lost 0 bases and J lost 4, with 13 bases in between. CDR3 size: 16 residues. From germline, CDR1 is LGHNA and CDR2 YNFKEQ. The CDR3 nucleotides are TGTGCCAGCAGCCAAGATTCGGGGGGCCAGTACAATGAGCAGTTCTTC. It encodes CASSQDSGGQYNEQFF.

The chain combines TRBV20-1 with TRBJ2-1; unclear D gene. The CDR3 is 14 residues long. Trimming shortened V by 3 bases and J by 0 bases, and 9 bases separated the two germline ends. Germline CDR1 DFQATT, CDR2 SNEGSKA (reference sequence). The CDR3 coding sequence is TGCAGTGCTAGTCGAGGTCCCTCCTACAATGAGCAGTTCTTC. Protein sequence: CSASRGPSYNEQFF.

The chain combines TRBV11-2 with TRBJ2-1; 8 bases match TRBD1. Per germline, CDR1 SGHAT and CDR2 FQNNGV. This CDR3 has 13 residues. J lost 8 bases, V lost 4 bases, and 4 bases had no gene match. The CDR3 DNA reads TGTGCCAGCAGCTCGGACAGGGTGCATGAGCAGTTCTTC. Translated, it gives CASSSDRVHEQFF. Variable domain in full (rest from reference TRBV11-2 and TRBJ2-1): EAGVAQSPRYKIIEKRQSVAFWCNPISGHATLYWYQQILGQGPKLLIQFQNNGVVDDSQLPKDRFSAERLKGVDSTLKIQPAKLEDSAVYLCASSSDRVHEQFFGPGTRLTVL.

The chain links TRBV12-3 or TRBV12-4 to TRBJ2-7, with TRBD2 as a possible D gene (6 bases). The CDR3 consists of 13 residues. Trimming pared 1 base from V and 3 bases from J, leaving 7 bases between. The CDR3 spells CASSLGGVYEQYF. The CDR3 coding sequence is TGTGCCAGCAGTTTAGGGGGGGTCTACGAGCAGTACTTC.

The rearrangement joins TRBV19 to TRBJ1-3; no clear D. Trimming shortened V by 5 bases and J by 0 bases, and 11 bases separated the two germline ends. Germline V lookup: CDR1 LNHDA, CDR2 SQIVND (reference sequence). This CDR3 region has 15 residues. CDR3 residues: CASSSSLFSGNTIYF. As DNA, the CDR3 is TGTGCCAGTAGTTCCAGTCTCTTCTCTGGAAACACCATATATTTT. Full variable domain (rest looked up from reference TRBV19 and TRBJ1-3): DGGITQSPKYLFRKEGQNVTLSCEQNLNHDAMYWYRQDPGQGLRLIYYSQIVNDFQKGDIAEGYSVSREKKESFPLTVTSAQKNPTAFYLCASSSSLFSGNTIYFGEGSWLTVV.

In its sample, this clone was seen a few times. The V call is TRBV5-8, the J call TRBJ2-5; 10 nucleotides match TRBD1. Germline lookup yields CDR1 SGHTS and CDR2 YDEGEE. With V trimmed by 4 bases and J by 5 bases, 5 bases remained unmatched. The CDR3 spans 14 residues. DNA of the CDR3: TGTGCCAGCAGCCCCGGGACAGGGGTGGAGACCCAGTACTTC. Translation gives CASSPGTGVETQYF. Supplemented by reference TRBV5-8 and TRBJ2-5, the full variable domain reads EAGVTQSPTHLIKTRGQQATLRCSPISGHTSVYWYQQALGLGLQFLLWYDEGEERNRGNFPPRFSGRQFPNYSSELNVNALELEDSALYLCASSPGTGVETQYFGPGTRLLVL.

DNA for the CDR3: TGTGCCAGCAGCGGGAGTAGCGGGATATCCTACAATGAGCAGTTCTTC. Translation gives CASSGSSGISYNEQFF. This chain uses TRBV7-9 with TRBJ2-1, with 8 positions matching TRBD2. This CDR3 contains 16 residues. Germline CDR1 and CDR2: SEHNR and FQNEAQ (reference sequence). J gave up 1 base and V 5 bases, and 7 bases lay outside the gene matches. Drawing the rest from reference TRBV7-9 and TRBJ2-1, the complete variable domain is DTGVSQNPRHKITKRGQNVTFRCDPISEHNRLYWYRQTLGQGPEFLTYFQNEAQLEKSRLLSDRFSAERPKGSFSTLEIQRTEQGDSAMYLCASSGSSGISYNEQFFGPGTRLTVL.

This clone occurred once. This chain links TRBV5-5 with TRBJ2-5, with TRBD1 matching over 9 bases. The ends lost 4 bases at V and 3 bases at J; junction bases unmatched: 4. The CDR3 contains 14 residues. Germline V CDR1 and CDR2: SGHKS, YYEKEE (reference sequence). DNA for the CDR3: TGTGCCAGCAGCGTTAGGACAGGGGAAGAGACCCAGTACTTC. As protein: CASSVRTGEETQYF.

The chain has TRBV2 and TRBJ1-5; 9 bases are shared with TRBD1. The J segment lost 0 bases and the V segment lost 8 bases, leaving 8 bases of the junction unmatched. The CDR3 consists of 16 residues. Germline-derived CDR1 and CDR2 are SNHLY and FYNNEI. CDR3 amino acids: CASARDRDGSNQPQHF. CDR3 nucleotide sequence: TGTGCCAGCGCCCGGGACAGGGACGGTAGCAATCAGCCCCAGCATTTT.

This clone was counted a few times. V is TRBV18 and J is TRBJ2-5; D gene unclear. The germline V gene encodes CDR1 KGHSH and CDR2 LQKENI. The CDR3 is 15 residues long. Trimming took off 0 bases at V and 5 bases at J, with 13 bases between the two ends. The CDR3 DNA is TGTGCCAGCTCACCACCTCGAGGTTTTCAGGAGACCCAGTACTTC. Protein product: CASSPPRGFQETQYF.

The V call is TRBV5-1, the J call TRBJ2-2; 11 positions match TRBD1. Trimming at V came to 1 base and at J to 6 bases, leaving 8 bases not matched to a gene. CDR3 length: 17 residues. Germline V CDR1 and CDR2: SGHRS, YFSETQ. The CDR3 here is CASSLSDRGRYAGELFF. In DNA form, the CDR3 reads TGCGCCAGCAGCTTGTCGGACAGGGGGCGCTACGCCGGGGAGCTGTTTTTT.

The CDR3 DNA reads as TGTGCCAGCAGCGTGGGAGGGAACACCGGGGAGCTGTTTTTT. Translation: CASSVGGNTGELFF. The genes are TRBV9 and TRBJ2-2, with a weak D call TRBD2 (6 bases). Trimming left V 2 bases short and J 1 base short, with 6 bases between. From germline, CDR1 is SGDLS and CDR2 YYNGEE. CDR3 size: 14 residues. The entire variable domain, with the rest obtained from reference TRBV9 and TRBJ2-2, is as follows: DSGVTQTPKHLITATGQRVTLRCSPRSGDLSVYWYQQSLDQGLQFLIQYYNGEERAKGNILERFSAQQFPDLHSELNLSSLELGDSALYFCASSVGGNTGELFFGEGSRLTVL.

The chain employs TRBV4-1 and TRBJ2-1; TRBD2 matches at 10 bases. V was pared by 1 base and J by 6 bases, with 3 bases of the junction left unmatched. There are 15 residues in the CDR3. CDR1 is MGHRA and CDR2 is YSYEKL in the germline V gene. The CDR3 protein is CASSQAGTSVNEQFF. In nucleotides, the CDR3 is TGCGCCAGCAGCCAAGCCGGGACTAGCGTCAATGAGCAGTTCTTC.

This chain links TRBV6-5 with TRBJ1-1; tentative D call: TRBD1 (5 bases). The CDR3 spans 12 residues. Trimming took 5 bases from V and 4 from J, leaving 8 bases between them. CDR1 is MNHEY, CDR2 SVGAGI, per germline. The CDR3 nucleotides read TGTGCCAGCAGTAGGACATTCACTGAAGCTTTCTTT. It is translated as CASSRTFTEAFF.

The gene calls are TRBV9 and TRBJ2-2; the D gene is possibly TRBD2 (5 bases). The V gene lost 2 bases and the J gene lost 8 bases, with 7 bases spanning the gap. CDR3 length: 12 residues. The germline CDR1 and CDR2 sequences are SGDLS and YYNGEE. The CDR3 sequence is CASSVGVGELFF. The DNA for the CDR3 is TGTGCCAGCAGCGTCGGGGTGGGGGAGCTGTTTTTT.

The chain combines TRBV5-5 with TRBJ2-3; D may be TRBD2 (5 bases). CDR3 length: 16 amino acids. Trimming took off 4 bases at V and 5 bases at J, with 20 bases between the two ends. The germline gives CDR1 SGHKS, CDR2 YYEKEE (reference sequence). The CDR3 DNA follows: TGTGCCAGCAGCCTGAGGGTCAGCGTAATTGGAGATACGCAGTATTTT. Its translation is CASSLRVSVIGDTQYF.

This clone was counted a few times. The chain employs TRBV7-9 and TRBJ1-1; 9 bases are a match to TRBD1. The V segment lost 8 bases and the J segment 0 bases; nucleotides outside the gene matches: 4. CDR3 length: 14 residues. Germline-derived CDR1 and CDR2 are SEHNR and FQNEAQ (reference sequence). CDR3 residues: CASAGQGLNTEAFF. CDR3 in DNA: TGTGCCAGCGCAGGACAGGGGCTGAACACTGAAGCTTTCTTT.

This chain connects TRBV5-1 to TRBJ2-7; the D gene is possibly TRBD1 (5 bases). CDR3 length equals 15 residues. The ends were cut back, 0 bases at V and 6 bases at J, with 16 bases in the middle. Germline V CDR1 and CDR2: SGHRS, YFSETQ. CDR3 in DNA: TGCGCCAGCAGCTTGGAAGGGGCCAGATCGTCCGAGCAGTACTTC. Amino acid sequence: CASSLEGARSSEQYF.